Below, 6 T cell receptor beta chains from the same sample are listed, as sequenced in a study of glioma-infiltrating T cells. TCR alpha and beta CDR3 regions were amplified from RNA using iRepertoire nested multiplex PCR. TCRdb re-analysed the multiplex PCR reads in MiXCR, keeping a single row per CDR3 protein. The sample yields about 130,000 distinct CDR3 sequences, 24% seen once. The sample comprised glioma tissue, nonneoplastic brain tissue, or PBMCs (not recorded which). The receptors stem from a human donor with low-grade glioma or glioblastoma, undergoing nonglioma brain surgery, or in good health (not recorded which).

Concerning this clonotype itself: One junction end does not reproduce the germline sequence, and a read error may be involved. The chain couples TRBV19 to TRBJ2-1, with D perhaps matching TRBD2 (6 bases). CDR1 is LNHDA and CDR2 is SQIVND in the germline V gene (reference sequence). This CDR3 is 15 amino acids long. The CDR3 is CASSILGGAYNEQFF. The CDR3 nucleotides read TGTGCCAGTAGTATATTGGGGGGAGCCTACAACGAGCAGTTCTTC.

V and J are TRBV6-2 or TRBV6-3 and TRBJ2-3; the D gene is possibly TRBD2 (7 bases). Germline lookup yields CDR1 MNHEY and CDR2 SVGEGT. The V end lost 6 bases, the J end lost 0 bases, and 22 bases lay between the germline ends. CDR3 length equals 18 residues. CDR3 protein: CASSRIGGVGASTDTQYF. CDR3 nucleotide sequence: TGTGCCAGCAGCCGAATAGGGGGGGTGGGGGCCAGCACAGATACGCAGTATTTT.

To note about this clonotype: The junction and the germline gene differ at one end; a read error may be behind it. The chain carries TRBV20-1 and TRBJ1-4; TRBD1 matches 10 bases. The CDR3 consists of 14 residues. Germline CDR1 reads DFQATT; CDR2 reads SNEGSKA (reference sequence). CDR3 sequence reads: CSARRTGGREKLLF. The CDR3 nucleotides are TGCAGTGCTAGGAGGACAGGGGGAAGAGAAAAACTGCTTTTT.

This clonotype was seen ten or more times. The gene calls are TRBV28 and TRBJ2-3; TRBD1 agrees at 9 bases. Germline V gives CDR1 MDHEN, CDR2 SYDVKM. The trim removed 6 bases at V and 8 bases at J, leaving 6 bases unmatched. The CDR3 has 13 residues. CDR3 nucleotides: TGTGCCAGCAGGAGGGACAGGGCTGGTACGCAGTATTTT. Its protein product is CASRRDRAGTQYF.

The chain is built from TRBV14 and TRBJ1-2; 7 positions match TRBD1. CDR1 is SGHDN and CDR2 is FVKESK in the germline V gene. CDR3 length: 15 amino acids. V shed 2 bases, J shed 5 bases, and the junction held 8 bases outside the gene matches. The CDR3 region is CASSQFVDRVYGYTF. CDR3 in DNA: TGTGCCAGCAGCCAATTTGTTGACAGGGTTTATGGCTACACCTTC.

This clonotype was detected only a few times. The CDR3: CASRAQEGAIAGELFF. CDR3 bases: TGTGCCAGCAGGGCCCAGGAGGGGGCGATCGCCGGGGAGCTGTTTTTT. The rearrangement uses TRBV2 and TRBJ2-2; possibly TRBD1 for D (7 bases). The CDR3 is 16 amino acids. Germline values: CDR1 SNHLY, CDR2 FYNNEI. V was trimmed by 6 bases and J by 6 bases, leaving 20 bases between them.